The 19 T cell receptor beta chains in this list originate from one sample, sequenced in a study of T cell responses to AZD1222 COVID-19 vaccine. Sequencing used immunoSEQ multiplex PCR; TCRdb keeps in-frame clones, though not all of them. This sample has over 60,000 clones, with over 70% found just once. Source: peripheral blood, taken 28 days after the second AZD1222 dose. These receptors came from an adult who received the AZD1222 COVID-19 vaccine.

J is TRBJ1-2 and V is TRBV18; 12 bases match TRBD1. The CDR3 extends over 16 amino acids. Germline V gene sequence: CDR1 KGHSH, CDR2 LQKENI. With 3 bases clipped from V and 5 bases from J, the junction kept 7 bases outside the gene matches. The CDR3 loop is CASSPGQGATIYGYTF. The CDR3 DNA reads as TGTGCCAGCTCACCGGGACAGGGGGCGACTATTTATGGCTACACCTTC. The full variable domain, in which reference TRBV18 and TRBJ1-2 provide the parts outside the CDR3, is NAGVMQNPRHLVRRRGQEARLRCSPMKGHSHVYWYRQLPEEGLKFMVYLQKENIIDESGMPKERFSAEFPKEGPSILRIQQVVRGDSAAYFCASSPGQGATIYGYTFGSGTRLTVV.

The chain is built from TRBV29-1 and TRBJ1-2; D is undetermined. There are 13 residues in the CDR3. V lost 7 bases and J 4 bases, leaving 16 bases between the germline ends. In germline, CDR1 is SQVTM, CDR2 ANQGSEA. CDR3 protein: CSGSLGPAYGYTF. The CDR3 region has the DNA TGCAGCGGGTCGCTCGGGCCGGCCTATGGCTACACCTTC.

The CDR3 region has the DNA TGTGCCAGCATCCGATTGACATCGAGTGAGACCCAGTACTTC. Protein: CASIRLTSSETQYF. The genes are TRBV13 and TRBJ2-5; D ambiguous. The CDR3 has 14 amino acids. Germline CDR1 and CDR2: PRHDT and FYEKMQ (reference sequence). Trimming left V 7 bases short and J 5 bases short, with 17 bases between.

The chain combines TRBV27 with TRBJ1-4, with D possibly being TRBD1 (5 bases). The length of the CDR3 is 17 residues. With 5 bases removed from V and 4 bases from J, the gap between germline ends came to 20 bases. CDR1 MNHEY and CDR2 SMNVEV come from the germline V gene (reference sequence). CDR3 loop: CASSLRGVADINEKLFF. The DNA of the CDR3 is TGTGCCAGCAGTCTCCGGGGGGTCGCAGACATTAATGAAAAACTGTTTTTT. The whole variable domain, filled in from reference TRBV27 and TRBJ1-4, reads EAQVTQNPRYLITVTGKKLTVTCSQNMNHEYMSWYRQDPGLGLRQIYYSMNVEVTDKGDVPEGYKVSRKEKRNFPLILESPSPNQTSLYFCASSLRGVADINEKLFFGSGTQLSVL.

The CDR3 loop reads CASSLKVSGYEQYF. The CDR3 DNA reads as TGTGCCAGCAGCTTAAAGGTTTCTGGCTACGAGCAGTACTTC. The chain has TRBV11-2 and TRBJ2-7, with no clear D. Trimming cost V 2 bases and J 3 bases, with 11 bases left between them. CDR1 is SGHAT, CDR2 FQNNGV, per germline. This CDR3 is built from 14 residues.

The gene calls are TRBV20-1 and TRBJ2-7; D is perhaps TRBD1 or TRBD2 (5 bases each). Germline values: CDR1 DFQATT, CDR2 SNEGSKA (reference sequence). The CDR3 sequence is 11 residues long. The germline V and J ends were trimmed by 6 bases and 6 bases, with 12 bases remaining between them. CDR3 sequence reads: CSAREGVEQYF. Here the CDR3 DNA reads TGCAGTGCGAGGGAAGGGGTCGAGCAGTACTTC.

This clone was observed once. The rearrangement uses TRBV6-5 and TRBJ2-1, with D possibly TRBD1 on 6 matching bases. Germline lookup yields CDR1 MNHEY and CDR2 SVGAGI. The CDR3 covers 13 residues. V dropped 8 bases and J dropped 10 bases, with 18 bases sitting between them. The CDR3 region is CASSRGPLREQFF. For the CDR3, the DNA is TGTGCCAGCTCCAGGGGCCCCCTCAGGGAGCAGTTCTTC.

This sequence joins TRBV9 and TRBJ2-7; TRBD2 is a possible D gene (5 bases). Germline V gives CDR1 SGDLS, CDR2 YYNGEE. Trimming took off 5 bases at V and 1 base at J, with 16 bases between the two ends. This CDR3 is built from 15 residues. In DNA, the CDR3 is TGTGCCAGCAGTCCAGACACTAGTACTTCCTACGAGCAGTACTTC. Translation: CASSPDTSTSYEQYF.

The genes are TRBV6-5 and TRBJ1-3, with D uncertain. Between the trimmed V and J ends, which lost 2 bases and 3 bases, there was a span of 11 bases. Per the germline V gene, CDR1 is MNHEY and CDR2 is SVGAGI. The CDR3 is 15 residues long. CDR3 in amino acids: CASSYAVSLGNTIYF. Written as DNA, the CDR3 is TGTGCCAGCAGTTACGCGGTGAGCCTTGGAAACACCATATATTTT.

This chain joins TRBV5-1 and TRBJ1-5, with D maybe TRBD1 (5 bases). V dropped 3 bases and J dropped 3 bases, with 16 bases sitting between them. The CDR3 runs 16 residues. Germline values: CDR1 SGHRS, CDR2 YFSETQ. Here the CDR3 DNA reads TGCGCCAGCAGCTCGGGGACCGGGGGGAACAATCAGCCCCAGCATTTT. Amino acids: CASSSGTGGNNQPQHF.

CDR3 sequence reads: CASSFVGLSTDTQYF. The DNA for the CDR3 is TGTGCCAGCAGCTTTGTGGGACTAAGCACAGATACGCAGTATTTT. The chain uses TRBV11-2 and TRBJ2-3, with 7 nucleotides matching TRBD2. This CDR3 has 15 amino acids. The germline V gene encodes CDR1 SGHAT and CDR2 FQNNGV. V lost 3 bases and J lost 0; bases outside the gene matches: 3.

This clone was recorded a few times. The chain combines TRBV6-5 with TRBJ1-2, with D unresolved. The CDR3 runs to 13 residues. In germline, CDR1 is MNHEY, CDR2 SVGAGI. V lost 6 bases and J 8 bases, leaving 16 bases between the germline ends. The CDR3 DNA reads as TGTGCCAGCAGCGACGGAGGAGGGAGGGGCTACACCTTC. Encoded protein: CASSDGGGRGYTF.

The chain carries TRBV4-1 and TRBJ1-5; D is uncertain. CDR1 is MGHRA, CDR2 YSYEKL, per germline. V was trimmed by 6 bases and J by 1 base, leaving 13 bases between them. The CDR3 spans 15 residues. As DNA, the CDR3 is TGCGCCAGCAGTTCAGACACCCTCAGCAATCAGCCCCAGCATTTT. This encodes CASSSDTLSNQPQHF.

The chain joins TRBV2 to TRBJ2-3, with D unresolved. The CDR3 has 14 amino acids. CDR1 and CDR2 (germline): SNHLY, FYNNEI. Trimming cost V 8 bases and J 1 base, with 13 bases left between them. CDR3 protein: CASLAEYGTDTQYF. For the CDR3, the DNA is TGTGCCAGCTTGGCCGAATACGGCACAGATACGCAGTATTTT. Looking up the rest from reference TRBV2 and TRBJ2-3 gives the full variable domain: EPEVTQTPSHQVTQMGQEVILRCVPISNHLYFYWYRQILGQKVEFLVSFYNNEISEKSEIFDDQFSVERPDGSNFTLKIRSTKLEDSAMYFCASLAEYGTDTQYFGPGTRLTVL.

In its sample, this clone was seen a few times. This chain uses TRBV2 with TRBJ2-7; possibly TRBD1 or TRBD2 for D (6 bases each). The V end lost 3 bases, the J end lost 4 bases, and 13 bases lay between the germline ends. The germline CDR1 and CDR2 sequences are SNHLY and FYNNEI. The CDR3 is 14 residues long. CDR3 protein: CASSEQKGGYEQYF. DNA of the CDR3: TGTGCCAGCAGTGAGCAAAAAGGGGGGTACGAGCAGTACTTC.

The V and J genes are TRBV24-1 and TRBJ1-2; D is undetermined. The germline gives CDR1 KGHDR, CDR2 SFDVKD. Trimming removed 4 bases at V and 5 bases at J, with 7 bases between. CDR3 length: 12 amino acids. CDR3 in DNA: TGTGCCACCAGTGACCCAGGTTATGGCTACACCTTC. It yields the protein CATSDPGYGYTF.

This clone was detected only once. The V gene is TRBV5-8, the J gene TRBJ2-3, with D maybe TRBD2 (5 bases). Germline CDR1 and CDR2: SGHTS and YDEGEE. Trimming pared 4 bases from V and 4 bases from J, leaving 16 bases between. The CDR3 loop spans 15 amino acids. CDR3 in DNA: TGTGCCAGCAGCCCGTTCTCAGGAGGTGCAGATACGCAGTATTTT. It translates to CASSPFSGGADTQYF.

This chain uses TRBV2 with TRBJ2-4; D possibly corresponds to TRBD1 (5 bases). The V end lost 4 bases, the J end lost 0 bases, and 13 bases lay between the germline ends. The length of the CDR3 is 16 residues. Germline lookup yields CDR1 SNHLY and CDR2 FYNNEI. The CDR3 protein is CASSVRQQIAKNIQYF. CDR3 coding DNA: TGTGCCAGCAGTGTGCGACAGCAAATAGCCAAAAACATTCAGTACTTC.

This clone was detected once. The V and J genes are TRBV4-1 and TRBJ1-1; D remains unclear. Trimming cost V 2 bases and J 2 bases, with 12 bases left between them. CDR1 is MGHRA, CDR2 YSYEKL, per germline. This CDR3 is 15 amino acids long. CDR3 bases: TGCGCCAGCAGCCAACCAGAGCAACTAAACACTGAAGCTTTCTTT. It translates to CASSQPEQLNTEAFF.